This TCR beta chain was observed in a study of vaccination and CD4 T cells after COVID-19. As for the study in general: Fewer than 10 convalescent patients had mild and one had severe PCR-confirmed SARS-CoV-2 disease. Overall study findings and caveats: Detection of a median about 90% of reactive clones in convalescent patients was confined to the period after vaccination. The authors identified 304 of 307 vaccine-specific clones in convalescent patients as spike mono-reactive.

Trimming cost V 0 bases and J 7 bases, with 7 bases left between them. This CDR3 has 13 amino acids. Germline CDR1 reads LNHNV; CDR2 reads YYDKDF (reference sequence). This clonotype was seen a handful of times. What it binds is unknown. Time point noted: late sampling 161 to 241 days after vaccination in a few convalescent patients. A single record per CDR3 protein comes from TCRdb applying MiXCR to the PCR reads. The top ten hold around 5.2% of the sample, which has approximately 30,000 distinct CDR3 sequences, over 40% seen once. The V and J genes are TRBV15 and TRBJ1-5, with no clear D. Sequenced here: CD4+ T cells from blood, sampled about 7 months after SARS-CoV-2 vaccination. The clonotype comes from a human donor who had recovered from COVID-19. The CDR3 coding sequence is TGTGCCACCAGCAGAGAAATCAAACAGCCCCAGCATTTT. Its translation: CATSREIKQPQHF. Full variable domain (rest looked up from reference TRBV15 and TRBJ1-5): DAMVIQNPRYQVTQFGKPVTLSCSQTLNHNVMYWYQQKSSQAPKLLFHYYDKDFNNEADTPDNFQSRRPNTSFCFLDIRSPGLGDTAMYLCATSREIKQPQHFGDGTRLSIL.